The 26 T cell receptor beta chains in this list originate from one sample, sequenced in a study of CD8 T cells in ankylosing spondylitis. The study's findings and limits: Ankylosing spondylitis blood appeared to be characterized by a TCR beta motif of under ten highly homologous variants.

No cognate antigen is known for these TCRs. TCRdb used MiXCR to reprocess the 5' RACE reads, holding one entry per CDR3 protein. The repertoire consists of 350,000 to 450,000 distinct CDR3 sequences, with roughly 26% occurring once and the leading ten covering roughly 0.8%. Source material: blood, either unsorted or a sorted T cell fraction (not recorded which). The receptors were sampled from a male donor with ankylosing spondylitis.

The chain combines TRBV20-1 with TRBJ2-7, with D possibly TRBD2 on 6 matching bases. The CDR3 has 13 amino acids. The V end lost 3 bases, the J end lost 3 bases, and 12 bases lay between the germline ends. Germline V gene lookup returns CDR1 DFQATT and CDR2 SNEGSKA (reference sequence). The CDR3 loop is CSASAGPLYEQYF. The CDR3 nucleotides read TGCAGTGCTAGCGCGGGACCCCTCTACGAGCAGTACTTC.

The chain recombines TRBV3-1 with TRBJ2-1; D is undetermined. V lost 2 bases and J lost 7, with 15 bases in between. In germline, CDR1 is LGHDT, CDR2 YNNKEL (reference sequence). The CDR3 length is 15 residues. CDR3 loop: CASSQRGRVKNEQFF. DNA for the CDR3: TGTGCCAGCAGCCAACGCGGCCGCGTAAAGAATGAGCAGTTCTTC.

In its sample, this clonotype was seen a few times. The rearrangement links TRBV20-1 to TRBJ2-1, with 10 bases aligning to TRBD1. The CDR3 spans 14 residues. Germline-derived CDR1 and CDR2 are DFQATT and SNEGSKA (reference sequence). The CDR3 bases are TGCAGCGGAAACGACAGGGGGCAGGCGAATGAGCAGTTCTTC. It codes for CSGNDRGQANEQFF.

This clonotype showed up just a few times. The DNA for the CDR3 is TGTGCCAGCAGCGTAGCTGAGACAGGGGACACCGGGGAGCTGTTTTTT. Translation gives CASSVAETGDTGELFF. The chain is built from TRBV9 and TRBJ2-2; 8 bases agree with TRBD1. The CDR3 contains 16 residues. The germline V gene has CDR1 SGDLS and CDR2 YYNGEE. The junction had 4 bases not matched to a gene; V was cut back by 0 bases and J by 3 bases.

This clonotype was seen a handful of times. The V gene is TRBV7-2, the J gene TRBJ2-1; 13 nucleotides line up with TRBD2. Germline CDR1 and CDR2: SGHTA and FQGNSA. Trimming cost V 4 bases and J 4 bases; bases outside gene matches: 7. This CDR3 comprises 17 residues. The CDR3 loop reads CASSYTGLAGPYNEQFF. In DNA form, the CDR3 reads TGTGCCAGCAGCTATACGGGACTAGCGGGACCGTACAATGAGCAGTTCTTC.

This clonotype was observed a few times. The chain combines TRBV7-6 with TRBJ2-7; 7 bases fit TRBD2. CDR3 length: 15 amino acids. Germline lookup yields CDR1 SGHVS and CDR2 FNYEAQ. The V gene end was trimmed by 4 bases and the J gene end by 2 bases; junction bases not matched to a gene: 8. The CDR3 DNA sequence: TGTGCCAGCAGCTCCGCGGGAGTATCAGCCTACGAGCAGTACTTC. Translated, it gives CASSSAGVSAYEQYF.

The rearrangement links TRBV7-7 to TRBJ1-5, with TRBD1 matching 7 bases. There are 18 residues in the CDR3. The trim removed 1 base at V and 7 bases at J, leaving 16 bases unmatched. Germline V gene data show CDR1 as SSHAT and CDR2 as FNYEAQ (reference sequence). DNA of the CDR3: TGTGCCAGCAGCTTAGTTACCCCTGACAGGGTCGTGGGGCAGCCCCAGCATTTT. Amino acids: CASSLVTPDRVVGQPQHF.

The chain combines TRBV7-2 with TRBJ2-5, with D hard to call. CDR1 is SGHTA, CDR2 FQGNSA, per germline. V lost 9 bases, J lost 1 base, and 6 bases lay in between. The CDR3 length is 11 residues. The CDR3 DNA follows: TGTGCCAGTGGCATCCAAGAGACCCAGTACTTC. This gives the protein CASGIQETQYF.

The rearrangement links TRBV11-2 to TRBJ2-3, with 8 nucleotides matching TRBD1. This CDR3 is 15 amino acids long. Germline CDR1 SGHAT, CDR2 FQNNGV. V shed 5 bases, J shed 3 bases, and the junction held 7 bases outside the gene matches. Here the CDR3 DNA reads TGTGCCAGCAGCAACGGACAGGGTGGAACAGATACGCAGTATTTT. Its protein product is CASSNGQGGTDTQYF.

This clonotype was counted between two and nine times. This chain links TRBV15 with TRBJ2-3, with D possibly being TRBD2 (6 bases). Germline lookup yields CDR1 LNHNV and CDR2 YYDKDF (reference sequence). The CDR3 is made up of 16 amino acids. Trimming cost V 1 base and J 2 bases, with 13 bases left between them. CDR3 amino acids: CATSRVISGYTDTQYF. Written as DNA, the CDR3 is TGTGCCACCAGCAGAGTCATTAGCGGCTACACAGATACGCAGTATTTT.

The chain carries TRBV24-1 and TRBJ2-5; 8 nucleotides agree with TRBD2. With 4 bases clipped from V and 1 base from J, the junction kept 7 bases outside the gene matches. The CDR3 has 16 residues. Germline V lookup: CDR1 KGHDR, CDR2 SFDVKD. This CDR3 reads CATSDPALAGQETQYF. The CDR3 nucleotides read TGTGCCACCAGTGACCCCGCTCTAGCGGGCCAAGAGACCCAGTACTTC.

This clonotype has a handful of counts. The V and J genes are TRBV3-1 and TRBJ1-2; no definite D call. The CDR3 extends over 14 amino acids. Germline CDR1 reads LGHDT; CDR2 reads YNNKEL (reference sequence). V was pared by 4 bases and J by 5 bases, with 14 bases between. CDR3 sequence: CASSLSGLQYGYTF. The CDR3, as DNA: TGTGCCAGCAGCCTAAGCGGACTCCAGTATGGCTACACCTTC.

This clonotype was counted only a few times. The chain carries TRBV6-2 or TRBV6-3 and TRBJ1-1; D is uncertain. Germline CDR1 is MNHEY and CDR2 is SVGEGT. There are 13 residues in the CDR3. V was trimmed by 4 bases and J by 8 bases, leaving 14 bases between them. The CDR3 is CASSSGRLLEAFF. In nucleotides, the CDR3 is TGTGCCAGCAGTTCGGGCAGGCTGCTAGAAGCTTTCTTT.

This clonotype has more than one count but fewer than ten. The CDR3 DNA reads TGTGCCAGCAGTCCCCGGACTAGCGGGAGAGGTGAGCAGTTCTTC. Protein: CASSPRTSGRGEQFF. The chain couples TRBV7-9 to TRBJ2-1; 13 nucleotides line up with TRBD2. The CDR3 consists of 15 residues. Germline CDR1 is SEHNR and CDR2 is FQNEAQ (reference sequence). V lost 6 bases to trimming and J lost 9 bases; unmatched junction nucleotides: 8.

The chain employs TRBV12-3 or TRBV12-4 and TRBJ2-5; 8 bases match TRBD2. The CDR3 sequence is 15 residues long. Germline trimming cut 3 bases from V and 4 bases from J; bases unmatched to any gene: 7. CDR3 bases: TGTGCCAGCAGTTTCTTGTTAGCGGGGATAGAGACCCAGTACTTC. As protein: CASSFLLAGIETQYF.

This chain links TRBV18 with TRBJ1-1; TRBD1 matches 10 bases. The CDR3 consists of 16 residues. Germline CDR1 is KGHSH and CDR2 is LQKENI. J gave up 1 base and V 4 bases, and 6 bases lay outside the gene matches. CDR3 region: CASSQRQGAGNTEAFF. CDR3 bases: TGTGCCAGCTCACAAAGACAGGGGGCGGGGAACACTGAAGCTTTCTTT.

This clonotype appeared a few times. The chain has TRBV7-8 and TRBJ2-7, with a possible D match to TRBD1 (5 bases). The CDR3 extends over 14 amino acids. Trimming took off 1 base at V and 2 bases at J, with 9 bases between the two ends. The germline CDR1 and CDR2 sequences are SGHVS and FQNEAQ. In nucleotides, the CDR3 is TGTGCCAGCAGCTTAGGAACGACAGCCTACGAGCAGTACTTC. This encodes CASSLGTTAYEQYF.

This chain connects TRBV5-1 to TRBJ1-2, with a possible D match to TRBD1 (5 bases). The CDR3 totals 14 residues. Germline CDR1 and CDR2: SGHRS and YFSETQ. Trimming took 7 bases from V and 2 from J, leaving 15 bases between them. The CDR3 protein is CASSRRGTNYGYTF. In DNA form, the CDR3 reads TGCGCCAGCTCCCGGCGGGGCACGAACTATGGCTACACCTTC. The full variable domain, rest sourced from reference TRBV5-1 and TRBJ1-2, is KAGVTQTPRYLIKTRGQQVTLSCSPISGHRSVSWYQQTPGQGLQFLFEYFSETQRNKGNFPGRFSGRQFSNSRSEMNVSTLELGDSALYLCASSRRGTNYGYTFGSGTRLTVV.

This clonotype appeared a few times. CDR3 bases: TGTGCCAGCAGCAACCCCGCGGGACGGGTTCGCGACGAGCAGTACTTC. Translating it yields CASSNPAGRVRDEQYF. The rearrangement uses TRBV7-2 and TRBJ2-7; possible D gene TRBD2, 6 bases. V lost 5 bases and J lost 5, with 22 bases in between. Germline CDR1 is SGHTA and CDR2 is FQGNSA. This CDR3 is 16 amino acids long.

CDR3: CSARTPAGFGNEQFF. CDR3 nucleotide sequence: TGCAGTGCTAGAACCCCAGCGGGATTTGGCAATGAGCAGTTCTTC. The chain has TRBV20-1 and TRBJ2-1, with 7 positions matching TRBD2. Germline CDR1 DFQATT, CDR2 SNEGSKA (reference sequence). CDR3 length: 15 residues. V lost 2 bases, J lost 6 bases, and 10 bases stayed unmatched.

This clonotype was recorded a few times. The V call is TRBV27, the J call TRBJ1-5; a weak D match, TRBD1 (5 bases). The V and J ends lost 5 bases and 6 bases respectively, with 14 bases between them. This CDR3 region has 14 residues. In germline, CDR1 is MNHEY, CDR2 SMNVEV (reference sequence). The CDR3 DNA sequence: TGTGCCAGCAGTGTTCAGGGAGCGAGTCAGCCCCAGCATTTT. Encoded protein: CASSVQGASQPQHF.

V gene TRBV3-1 combines with J gene TRBJ2-3; 7 bases match TRBD2. Germline CDR1 LGHDT, CDR2 YNNKEL (reference sequence). The trim removed 0 bases at V and 1 base at J, leaving 7 bases unmatched. The CDR3 totals 17 residues. This CDR3 is CASSQDRRGVGTDTQYF. CDR3 in DNA: TGTGCCAGCAGCCAAGATCGACGGGGGGTGGGCACAGATACGCAGTATTTT.

This chain joins TRBV5-1 and TRBJ1-5; D uncertain. CDR3 length: 14 amino acids. The V and J ends lost 2 bases and 5 bases respectively, with 11 bases between them. The germline gives CDR1 SGHRS, CDR2 YFSETQ. The CDR3, as DNA: TGCGCCAGCAGCTTAGAAGGGTTCGATCAGCCCCAGCATTTT. Protein sequence: CASSLEGFDQPQHF.

This clonotype has just a few counts. The rearrangement uses TRBV2 and TRBJ2-1; 8 nucleotides agree with TRBD2. The ends lost 4 bases at V and 2 bases at J; junction bases unmatched: 4. Germline CDR1 reads SNHLY; CDR2 reads FYNNEI. CDR3 size: 15 residues. The CDR3 is CASSVGAGAYNEQFF. The CDR3 nucleotides are TGTGCCAGCAGTGTTGGAGCGGGAGCCTACAATGAGCAGTTCTTC.

The CDR3 nucleotides are TGTGCCAGCAGTCCCTGGACAGGGGCTTACGAGCAGTACGTC. This sequence encodes CASSPWTGAYEQYV. The J gene is TRBJ2-7, the V gene TRBV27, with 9 positions matching TRBD1. The CDR3 is 14 residues long. V lost 5 bases to trimming and J lost 4 bases; unmatched junction nucleotides: 6. Germline V lookup: CDR1 MNHEY, CDR2 SMNVEV (reference sequence).

V and J are TRBV5-1 and TRBJ2-7, with D tentatively TRBD2 (6 bases). Germline values: CDR1 SGHRS, CDR2 YFSETQ. V lost 0 bases and J 3 bases, leaving 13 bases between the germline ends. This CDR3 has 15 amino acids. CDR3 bases: TGCGCCAGCAGCTTGGGGGTTAGCGGTAACTACGAGCAGTACGTC. Translated, it gives CASSLGVSGNYEQYV.